The present entry profiles one T cell receptor beta chain with its context. Its cognate antigen is unknown. The sample originates from a study of PD-1 blockade in classical Hodgkin lymphoma. The study, taken as a whole, reports: Complete responders' diversity at baseline resembled that of newly diagnosed patients. While CD8+ TCR diversity did not rise significantly by C4D1, CD4+ TCR diversity did.

There was relapse after autologous stem cell transplantation in every patient, and there was variation in brentuximab vedotin exposure. Progressive disease, partial response or complete response was each patient's best response. V gave up 4 bases and J gave up 2 bases; unmatched junction bases: 1. The CDR3 spans 13 residues. Looked up from germline, CDR1 is SGHRS and CDR2 is YFSETQ. The assay was immunoSEQ multiplex PCR, and TCRdb's table has in-frame clones only and misses some. The data show about 63,000 clones, more than 75% seen once. This TCR was sampled from a human donor with classical Hodgkin lymphoma. The sequencing here drew on peripheral blood mononuclear cells (PBMCs), taken before the second cycle of nivolumab. The genes are TRBV5-1 and TRBJ2-7; 9 nucleotides line up with TRBD1. The CDR3 nucleotides read TGCGCCAGCAGCAACAGGGGGCCCTACGAGCAGTACTTC. It is translated as CASSNRGPYEQYF.